The clone carrying this TCR beta chain was recorded only once. Its target is unknown. These data are taken from a study of siplizumab effects on memory and regulatory T cells. Regarding the study as a whole: Naive T cells, seemingly more diverse than memory cells, seemed major alloresponse contributors. Among alloreactive clones, only a minor fraction mapped to unstimulated subsets.

Profiled with immunoSEQ multiplex PCR; TCRdb holds only in-frame clones, not every one. The data contain 90,000 to 120,000 clones, about 91% of them singletons. Germline V gene data show CDR1 as SGDLS and CDR2 as YYNGEE. V was pared by 3 bases and J by 6 bases, with 5 bases of the junction left unmatched. The CDR3 length is 14 residues. The sequence was collected from a human donor in good health. Some clones in this sample may be carry-over from other donors' samples. The V gene is TRBV9, the J gene TRBJ2-2, with TRBD1 identical over 7 bases. What was sequenced was CD4+ T cells sorted from blood. The CDR3 protein is CASSGRQGPGELFF. The CDR3 DNA reads as TGTGCCAGCAGCGGTCGACAGGGTCCCGGGGAGCTGTTTTTT. The full variable domain, rest sourced from reference TRBV9 and TRBJ2-2, is DSGVTQTPKHLITATGQRVTLRCSPRSGDLSVYWYQQSLDQGLQFLIQYYNGEERAKGNILERFSAQQFPDLHSELNLSSLELGDSALYFCASSGRQGPGELFFGEGSRLTVL.